This TCR beta chain was identified during a study of early T cells in non-severe SARS-CoV-2 infection. Study information: The input, bulk RNA from unsorted whole blood, was sequenced, and chains were unpaired. Study conclusions and caveats: CD4 and private specificities were missed by VDJdb matching, which favored anti-spike CD8 responses.

The TCR library protocol was used to attach unique molecular identifiers. These identifiers were attached to individual cDNA molecules. MiXCR, applied by TCRdb to the 5' RACE reads, yields one record per CDR3 protein. The sample gives over 45,000 distinct CDR3 sequences, 5.6% of which show up once; 4.5% is in the top ten. The CDR3 covers 11 residues. V was pared by 5 bases and J by 3 bases, with 8 bases between. From germline, CDR1 is SQVTM and CDR2 ANQGSEA. This clonotype was seen a handful of times. The antigen remains unidentified. Sequencing used whole blood. The sequence was obtained from an adult who was a healthcare worker with PCR-confirmed SARS-CoV-2 infection or an uninfected control (not recorded which). The V and J genes are TRBV29-1 and TRBJ2-7; D is unclear. In DNA, the CDR3 is TGCAGCGTTAAGGTCAACTACGAGCAGTACTTC. Protein sequence: CSVKVNYEQYF.